This TCR beta chain emerged from a study of cytotoxic CD8 clonotypes in ibrutinib-treated CLL. Looking at the study overall: Patients gave response samples after a median roughly 11 months of treatment, range 6 to 36.

Germline loops: CDR1 MGHRA, CDR2 YSYEKL. J lost 10 bases, V lost 2 bases, and 7 bases had no gene match. The CDR3 extends over 13 amino acids. Measured with immunoSEQ multiplex PCR; TCRdb has only the in-frame clones, and not every one. The sample holds roughly 150,000 clones, less than 85% seen once. The rearrangement links TRBV4-1 to TRBJ1-2, with 7 positions matching TRBD1. This sequence was found in a human donor with chronic lymphocytic leukemia. This specimen consisted of PBMCs, obtained after 24 months of ibrutinib treatment. CDR3 sequence reads: CASSQPGQRVYTF. Here the CDR3 DNA reads TGCGCCAGCAGCCAACCGGGACAGCGCGTCTACACCTTC.